This T cell receptor (beta chain) is from a study of vaccination effects on CD4 cells after COVID-19. As for the study in general: It was a median of 72 days after the second dose that post-vaccine samples were obtained.

The data were produced by immunoSEQ multiplex PCR, yet TCRdb's version contains in-frame clones alone and is incomplete. This table holds fewer than 20,000 clones, 76% found once. Comments on this clone: The target antigen is unknown.

Study-wide results and caveats: In the late period after vaccination, infection- and vaccine-induced clones contracted markedly.

Antigen-specific CD4+ T cells were expanded with viral peptide pools in the ViraFEST assay before sequencing. With more than 9 days of culture completed, CD4+ T cells were isolated. Two doses of BNT162b2 or mRNA-1273 vaccine were administered to participants. Every well housed about 1.8 million PBMC, which grew in culture alongside around 11 IU/ml IL-2 and 10 ug/ml peptides. The germline gives CDR1 LGHDT, CDR2 YNNKEL (reference sequence). V gave up 5 bases and J gave up 9 bases; unmatched junction bases: 9. The CDR3 covers 16 residues. The sample consisted of CD4+ T cells from PBMCs cultured with HCoV-NL63 spike peptides, taken after COVID-19 vaccination. The receptor was isolated from a human donor who received a COVID-19 vaccine. V usage is TRBV3-1 (or the pseudogene TRBV3-2) and J usage is TRBJ2-1; the match to TRBD2 covers 14 bases. The CDR3 coding sequence is TGTGCCAGCAGCGCAGGGACTAGCGGGGGTGTTGGTGAGCAGTTCTTC. It encodes CASSAGTSGGVGEQFF.